Below, 23 T cell receptor beta chains from the same sample are listed, as sequenced in a study of PD-L1 blockade in urothelial cancer. As for time point: peripheral blood 6 weeks after treatment start. Produced via immunoSEQ multiplex PCR; TCRdb's table is partial and in-frame only. This repertoire shows 120,000 or so clones, around 86% found once; its top ten account for about 2.4%. The sample consisted of PBMCs, taken around atezolizumab (anti-PD-L1) treatment. The receptor set was obtained from a man aged 45 to 65 with urothelial cancer.

The gene calls are TRBV9 and TRBJ1-6; TRBD1 matches at 8 bases. Trimming at V came to 3 bases and at J to 13 bases, leaving 3 bases not matched to a gene. The CDR3 sequence is 12 residues long. Germline V gives CDR1 SGDLS, CDR2 YYNGEE. For the CDR3, the DNA is TGTGCCAGCAGCGAAACAGGGGGGCCCCTCCACTTT. Its translation: CASSETGGPLHF.

The genes are TRBV7-9 and TRBJ2-1; tentative D call: TRBD2 (7 bases). From germline, CDR1 is SEHNR and CDR2 FQNEAQ (reference sequence). The CDR3 loop spans 16 amino acids. V lost 7 bases to trimming and J lost 7 bases, with 23 bases between them. This CDR3 reads CASTTRGSGGGNEQFF. CDR3 DNA sequence: TGTGCCAGCACCACGCGCGGGAGCGGAGGGGGGAATGAGCAGTTCTTC.

V usage is TRBV11-2 and J usage is TRBJ2-1; D might be TRBD1 (6 bases). The germline CDR1 and CDR2 sequences are SGHAT and FQNNGV. V lost 3 bases and J 9 bases, leaving 12 bases between the germline ends. The CDR3 runs 13 residues. CDR3: CASSFTQGREQFF. The CDR3 DNA sequence: TGTGCCAGCAGCTTCACACAGGGTCGTGAGCAGTTCTTC.

The genes are TRBV5-1 and TRBJ2-1, with unresolved D. V gave up 0 bases and J gave up 8 bases, with 6 bases separating them. CDR3 length: 12 residues. Germline lookup yields CDR1 SGHRS and CDR2 YFSETQ. CDR3 in DNA: TGCGCCAGCAGCTTGGCCCTAGATGAGCAGTTCTTC. The encoded protein is CASSLALDEQFF.

V gene TRBV7-9 combines with J gene TRBJ1-3, with D hard to call. CDR3 length: 11 residues. Germline CDR1 is SEHNR and CDR2 is FQNEAQ (reference sequence). V was shortened by 3 bases and J by 8 bases, with 5 bases between the two germline ends. The CDR3 here is CASSFSDTIYF. The CDR3 nucleotides are TGTGCCAGCAGCTTCAGCGACACCATATATTTT. Based on the CDR3 plus reference TRBV7-9 and TRBJ1-3, the full variable domain is DTGVSQNPRHKITKRGQNVTFRCDPISEHNRLYWYRQTLGQGPEFLTYFQNEAQLEKSRLLSDRFSAERPKGSFSTLEIQRTEQGDSAMYLCASSFSDTIYFGEGSWLTVV.

The chain joins TRBV30 to TRBJ1-2; D unresolved. Between the trimmed V and J ends, which lost 3 bases and 5 bases, there was a span of 13 bases. The CDR3 is made up of 13 amino acids. Germline CDR1 is GTSNPN and CDR2 is SVGIG (reference sequence). CDR3 amino acids: CAWRGLGPYGYTF. CDR3 sequence (DNA): TGTGCCTGGAGAGGACTGGGTCCTTATGGCTACACCTTC.

This clone has more than one count but fewer than ten. Here the CDR3 reads CASSSRGSPPAFF. The CDR3 nucleotides read TGTGCCAGTAGTAGCCGGGGGAGTCCTCCGGCTTTCTTT. This chain uses TRBV19 with TRBJ1-1; D may be TRBD1 (5 bases). The germline V gene encodes CDR1 LNHDA and CDR2 SQIVND (reference sequence). The CDR3 totals 13 residues. Deletions cut 4 bases from V and 11 bases from J, with 17 bases between.

The chain has TRBV18 and TRBJ2-5; D gene ambiguous. CDR1 KGHSH and CDR2 LQKENI come from the germline V gene. CDR3 length equals 11 residues. Trimming pared 5 bases from V and 2 bases from J, leaving 3 bases between. The CDR3 bases are TGTGCCAGCTCAACTCAAGAGACCCAGTACTTC. As protein: CASSTQETQYF.

This clone was seen only a few times. In nucleotides, the CDR3 is TGTGCCAGCAGCTTAGTAGGCGGCCGAACGAACACTGAAGCTTTCTTT. Translating it yields CASSLVGGRTNTEAFF. This chain joins TRBV7-2 and TRBJ1-1; no firm D call. V was shortened by 1 base and J by 1 base, with 13 bases between the two germline ends. Germline V CDR1 and CDR2: SGHTA, FQGNSA. The CDR3 length is 16 residues.

This rearrangement joins TRBV20-1 to TRBJ1-1; D uncertain. Germline CDR1 reads DFQATT; CDR2 reads SNEGSKA (reference sequence). V was shortened by 6 bases and J by 1 base, with 6 bases between the two germline ends. This CDR3 is built from 11 residues. Written as DNA, the CDR3 is TGCAGTGCCCTCTCGAACACTGAAGCTTTCTTT. It encodes CSALSNTEAFF.

CDR3 nucleotide sequence: TGTGCCTGGAGAGCAGGACAGGGGGGCGGCTACACCTTC. Amino acid sequence: CAWRAGQGGGYTF. The chain carries TRBV30 and TRBJ1-2, with TRBD1 matching over 10 bases. Looked up from germline, CDR1 is GTSNPN and CDR2 is SVGIG (reference sequence). V was pared by 3 bases and J by 8 bases, with 6 bases of the junction left unmatched. The CDR3 sequence is 13 residues long.

The J gene is TRBJ2-1, the V gene TRBV13; 10 bases map to TRBD2. The CDR3 is 15 residues long. In germline, CDR1 is PRHDT, CDR2 FYEKMQ (reference sequence). The trim removed 5 bases at V and 10 bases at J, leaving 11 bases unmatched. CDR3 sequence: CASSPSGRAGREQFF. The CDR3, as DNA: TGTGCCAGCAGCCCAAGCGGGAGGGCCGGGCGCGAGCAGTTCTTC.

The genes are TRBV6-1 and TRBJ2-1, with 7 bases lining up with TRBD1. V lost 11 bases to trimming and J lost 3 bases; unmatched junction nucleotides: 10. The germline CDR1 and CDR2 sequences are MNHNS and SASEGT. This CDR3 has 14 residues. The CDR3, as DNA: TGTGCCGGGGGCCTAGGGGGCGGCTACAATGAGCAGTTCTTC. This gives the protein CAGGLGGGYNEQFF.

The chain has TRBV5-6 and TRBJ2-7; D gene uncertain. Germline V gene data show CDR1 as SGHDT and CDR2 as YYEEEE. This CDR3 spans 15 amino acids. Trimming cost V 0 bases and J 5 bases, with 15 bases left between them. CDR3 protein: CASSLDVGSFNEQYF. The CDR3 DNA reads TGTGCCAGCAGCTTGGATGTCGGTAGCTTTAACGAGCAGTACTTC.

The chain employs TRBV7-9 and TRBJ2-5; 7 bases are a match to TRBD1. Germline V gene sequence: CDR1 SEHNR, CDR2 FQNEAQ (reference sequence). The length of the CDR3 is 14 residues. The ends lost 3 bases at V and 4 bases at J; junction bases unmatched: 5. The CDR3 spells CASSFGRGTETQYF. The CDR3 nucleotides read TGTGCCAGCAGCTTCGGCAGGGGGACAGAGACCCAGTACTTC.

The chain joins TRBV2 to TRBJ2-2; 14 bases align to TRBD2. CDR1 SNHLY and CDR2 FYNNEI come from the germline V gene. V dropped 1 base and J dropped 6; count of bases not matched to a gene: 1. The CDR3 is 16 amino acids. The CDR3 is CASSEGGLAGAGELFF. The CDR3 nucleotides read TGTGCCAGCAGTGAAGGGGGACTAGCGGGAGCCGGGGAGCTGTTTTTT.

The rearrangement uses TRBV19 and TRBJ2-3, with 10 nucleotides matching TRBD1. V lost 4 bases and J lost 2; bases outside the gene matches: 6. The CDR3 runs 16 residues. Germline V CDR1 and CDR2: LNHDA, SQIVND (reference sequence). Here the CDR3 reads CASSTTGTGDTDTQYF. Written as DNA, the CDR3 is TGTGCCAGTAGTACCACCGGGACAGGGGACACAGATACGCAGTATTTT.

The rearrangement uses TRBV10-2 and TRBJ1-4; 7 nucleotides match TRBD1. The trim removed 4 bases at V and 4 bases at J, leaving 9 bases unmatched. CDR1 is WSHSY and CDR2 is SAAADI in the germline V gene. The CDR3 loop spans 16 amino acids. In DNA, the CDR3 is TGCGCCAGCAGTGCCCGCAAGGACAGGATTAATGAAAAACTGTTTTTT. Amino acid sequence: CASSARKDRINEKLFF.

The V and J genes are TRBV4-1 and TRBJ2-1; a possible D gene is TRBD2 (6 bases). CDR3 length equals 16 residues. V was trimmed by 4 bases and J by 0 bases, leaving 13 bases between them. Germline V gives CDR1 MGHRA, CDR2 YSYEKL. The CDR3: CASSPYSGNSYNEQFF. The CDR3 DNA follows: TGCGCCAGCAGCCCCTATAGCGGAAACTCCTACAATGAGCAGTTCTTC.

The chain has TRBV27 and TRBJ2-1; 8 nucleotides agree with TRBD2. The CDR3 loop spans 15 amino acids. The V gene end was trimmed by 6 bases and the J gene end by 6 bases; junction bases not matched to a gene: 10. Looked up from germline, CDR1 is MNHEY and CDR2 is SMNVEV (reference sequence). In DNA form, the CDR3 reads TGTGCCAGCAGGAGACTAGCGACAGTGGGCAATGAGCAGTTCTTC. It is translated as CASRRLATVGNEQFF.

The chain joins TRBV27 to TRBJ2-7, with 7 bases matching TRBD1. CDR3 size: 15 residues. J was trimmed by 5 bases and V by 3 bases; bases with no gene match: 10. Germline CDR1 and CDR2: MNHEY and SMNVEV (reference sequence). CDR3 DNA: TGTGCCAGCAGTTTTGGTAGACAGGGAAAACACGAGCAGTACTTC. Translating it yields CASSFGRQGKHEQYF.

The chain couples TRBV6-5 to TRBJ1-1, with 8 bases lining up with TRBD1. This CDR3 is built from 15 residues. Germline assignment: CDR1 MNHEY and CDR2 SVGAGI. Germline trimming cut 6 bases from V and 0 bases from J; bases unmatched to any gene: 6. CDR3 region: CASSPTGAVNTEAFF. The CDR3 DNA is TGTGCCAGCAGCCCGACAGGGGCGGTGAACACTGAAGCTTTCTTT.

The chain carries TRBV15 and TRBJ1-1; maybe TRBD1 (6 bases). Trimming left V 5 bases short and J 10 bases short, with 14 bases between. Germline V CDR1 and CDR2: LNHNV, YYDKDF (reference sequence). The CDR3 extends over 12 amino acids. The CDR3: CATSSDRFAAFF. The CDR3 DNA reads as TGTGCCACCAGCTCAGACAGGTTCGCAGCTTTCTTT.